A single sample gave rise to the 9 T cell receptor beta chains below, sequenced in a study of blood T cell repertoires in COVID-19. Clones were read by immunoSEQ multiplex PCR, and TCRdb kept only the in-frame ones, dropping some. The sample has fewer than 200,000 clones; about 80% are singletons. Specimen: peripheral blood. All receptors derive from a woman aged 55 to 70 with COVID-19, enrolled during active disease.

V and J are TRBV27 and TRBJ2-1, with 7 bases matching TRBD1. The CDR3 extends over 16 amino acids. Trimming removed 4 bases from V and 3 bases from J; junction bases left unmatched: 9. Germline V gene lookup returns CDR1 MNHEY and CDR2 SMNVEV (reference sequence). CDR3 nucleotides: TGTGCCAGCAGTTGGAGGCCGGGACAGAGCTACAATGAGCAGTTCTTC. Translation gives CASSWRPGQSYNEQFF.

This chain connects TRBV9 to TRBJ2-1; 10 bases agree with TRBD2. The CDR3 length is 13 residues. Germline V CDR1 and CDR2: SGDLS, YYNGEE. V gave up 5 bases and J gave up 13 bases; unmatched junction bases: 9. CDR3 DNA sequence: TGTGCCAGCAGTGATACTAGCGGGATTGGTCAGTTCTTC. Its translation is CASSDTSGIGQFF.

This clone was recorded only once. The chain combines TRBV28 with TRBJ2-7, with 10 bases lining up with TRBD1. The CDR3 contains 17 residues. Germline loops: CDR1 MDHEN, CDR2 SYDVKM. J lost 10 bases, V lost 2 bases, and 17 bases had no gene match. The CDR3 reads CASSLISRPCDRGPQYF. CDR3 coding DNA: TGTGCCAGCAGTTTAATCAGCCGCCCCTGTGACAGGGGGCCTCAGTACTTC.

The chain links TRBV28 to TRBJ1-2, with D perhaps TRBD1 (6 bases). Germline CDR1 MDHEN, CDR2 SYDVKM. V lost 5 bases to trimming and J lost 4 bases, with 11 bases between them. The CDR3 is made up of 13 amino acids. The CDR3 sequence is CASSTGRSYGYTF. The CDR3 DNA sequence: TGTGCCAGCAGTACAGGGAGATCCTATGGCTACACCTTC.

The rearrangement links TRBV11-2 to TRBJ1-6, with 12 bases fitting TRBD1. Germline-derived CDR1 and CDR2 are SGHAT and FQNNGV. The CDR3 has 17 residues. The ends lost 5 bases at V and 8 bases at J; junction bases unmatched: 10. CDR3 sequence reads: CASSLLGTGGLYSPLHF. In DNA, the CDR3 is TGTGCCAGCAGCCTCCTAGGGACAGGGGGCTTGTATTCACCCCTCCACTTT.

The genes are TRBV19 and TRBJ2-3; TRBD2 aligns across 8 bases. The CDR3 totals 14 residues. Germline V gene sequence: CDR1 LNHDA, CDR2 SQIVND (reference sequence). V was pared by 5 bases and J by 2 bases, with 3 bases of the junction left unmatched. The CDR3 DNA reads as TGTGCCAGTAGTCGGGAGGGCCTCACAGATACGCAGTATTTT. It encodes CASSREGLTDTQYF.

This clone was counted between two and nine times. The V gene is TRBV6-1, the J gene TRBJ1-1; 8 nucleotides agree with TRBD1. The germline CDR1 and CDR2 sequences are MNHNS and SASEGT. The trim removed 3 bases at V and 0 bases at J, leaving 3 bases unmatched. This CDR3 is built from 15 residues. The CDR3 here is CASSDQGAVNTEAFF. Written as DNA, the CDR3 is TGTGCCAGCAGTGACCAGGGGGCGGTGAACACTGAAGCTTTCTTT.

This CDR3 is CASSPWDRTATNEKLFF. The CDR3, as DNA: TGCGCCAGCAGCCCGTGGGACAGGACAGCAACTAATGAAAAACTGTTTTTT. The V and J genes are TRBV5-1 and TRBJ1-4, with 8 bases matching TRBD1. CDR1 SGHRS and CDR2 YFSETQ come from the germline V gene. V was pared by 4 bases and J by 0 bases, with 8 bases of the junction left unmatched. CDR3 length: 17 residues.

The rearrangement links TRBV30 to TRBJ1-3; no clear D gene. Trimming stripped 8 bases from V and 4 bases from J, with 18 bases between. The V gene's germline CDR1 is GTSNPN and CDR2 SVGIG (reference sequence). The CDR3 is made up of 14 amino acids. Here the CDR3 reads CAQNPLFSGNTIYF. CDR3 nucleotides: TGTGCCCAGAACCCCCTTTTTTCAGGAAACACCATATATTTT.